This record covers a single TCR beta chain. What it binds is not known. Germline CDR1 reads KGHSH; CDR2 reads LQKENI. The V segment lost 4 bases and the J segment 4 bases; nucleotides outside the gene matches: 7. The CDR3 runs to 15 residues. This record belongs to a study of T-cell memory formation after mild COVID-19. As for the study in general: Clustering of TCRs was largely donor specific. Study findings and constraints: For contracting clones, CD4+ ones sat mainly in CM and EM, CD8+ in EMRA. Pre-infection memory carried some responding clones, suggesting that cross-reactive memory joined.

cDNA libraries for TCR alpha and TCR beta, carrying sample barcodes and UMIs, came from 5'RACE with constant-segment primers. From the 5' RACE reads, TCRdb called clonotypes with MiXCR, one entry per CDR3 protein. The sample lists 560,000 or so distinct CDR3 sequences, approximately 15% occurring once. Sequenced input: PBMCs or a T cell subset sorted from them (not recorded which). The chain employs TRBV18 and TRBJ1-5; 7 positions match TRBD1. The receptor's source is an adult woman who had mild COVID-19 (a few samples of this study predate the infection). Cell type and time point are not known. CDR3 in DNA: TGTGCCAGCTCACGAGTGGGACAGACAAATCAGCCCCAGCATTTT. Translated: CASSRVGQTNQPQHF. Based on the CDR3 plus reference TRBV18 and TRBJ1-5, the full variable domain is NAGVMQNPRHLVRRRGQEARLRCSPMKGHSHVYWYRQLPEEGLKFMVYLQKENIIDESGMPKERFSAEFPKEGPSILRIQQVVRGDSAAYFCASSRVGQTNQPQHFGDGTRLSIL.